Listed below are T cell receptor beta chains from one sample, sequenced in a study of blood T cells in healthy people across ages. TCRdb fed the 5' RACE reads into MiXCR, producing one record per CDR3 protein. This sample yields 800,000 or so distinct CDR3 sequences, of which around a quarter are seen a single time; 3% to 4% belongs to the top ten. This sample was also put to use in a study of T cells of mothers and their children.

What was sequenced was blood. The receptor set was obtained from a boy aged 5-17 years in good health. The CDR3 runs from the conserved cysteine through the conserved F or W. The D gene is left open where the match is weak. Rows may omit the clone size; those that give it use once, few, many or a size class.

DNA: TGCAGTGCTAGAGATAGGACAGGGGGAGATACGCAGTATTTT; CDR3: CSARDRTGGDTQYF; size: .; D: TRBD1; J: TRBJ2-3; V: TRBV20-1
DNA: TGTGCCAGCAGGAATACTAGCGGGGGGGAAGATACGCAGTATTTT; CDR3: CASRNTSGGEDTQYF; size: many; D: TRBD2; J: TRBJ2-3; V: TRBV3-1
DNA: TGCGCCAGCAGCCAAGAACGGGGGTTGGTGGCAGAGACCCAGTACTTC; CDR3: CASSQERGLVAETQYF; size: few; D: .; J: TRBJ2-5; V: TRBV5-1
DNA: TGTGCCAGCAGCCAAAGAAGGGCTGCAACTAATGAAAAACTGTTTTTT; CDR3: CASSQRRAATNEKLFF; size: .; D: .; J: TRBJ1-4; V: TRBV27
DNA: TGTGCCAGCAGTTTAGATAGCCTAGCCGTGAACACAGATACGCAGTATTTT; CDR3: CASSLDSLAVNTDTQYF; size: .; D: .; J: TRBJ2-3; V: TRBV7-2
DNA: TGTGCCAGCAGTTTATGGACAGAGGGACTTAACTACTATGGCTACACCTTC; CDR3: CASSLWTEGLNYYGYTF; size: .; D: .; J: TRBJ1-2; V: TRBV27
DNA: TGTGCCAGCAGCTTACGGGACGAAGGAGAGACCCAGTACTTC; CDR3: CASSLRDEGETQYF; size: .; D: .; J: TRBJ2-5; V: TRBV7-6
DNA: TGCGCCAGCAGCCGACGGGACAGGGACACAGATACGCAGTATTTT; CDR3: CASSRRDRDTDTQYF; size: .; D: TRBD1; J: TRBJ2-3; V: TRBV5-1
DNA: TGTGCCATCAGTGAGGGTCAGGGGTTCTCTGGGGCCAACGTCCTGACTTTC; CDR3: CAISEGQGFSGANVLTF; size: few; D: .; J: TRBJ2-6; V: TRBV10-3
DNA: TGTGCCAGCACCCGGGAGAAGGCGGGAGTGGGTCCAAATGAGCAGTTCTTC; CDR3: CASTREKAGVGPNEQFF; size: .; D: TRBD2; J: TRBJ2-1; V: TRBV6-1
DNA: TGTGCCAGTAGACGGACGACTTGGACTAGCGGGAAGAATGAGCAGTTCTTC; CDR3: CASRRTTWTSGKNEQFF; size: .; D: TRBD2; J: TRBJ2-1; V: TRBV19
DNA: TGCGCCAGCAGCCCCCGACTAGCTGCTGCGGAGACCCAGTACTTC; CDR3: CASSPRLAAAETQYF; size: .; D: TRBD2; J: TRBJ2-5; V: TRBV4-1
DNA: TGTGCCAGCAGCTCAACCGGACTAGCGGGGCAAGATACGCAGTATTTT; CDR3: CASSSTGLAGQDTQYF; size: .; D: TRBD2; J: TRBJ2-3; V: TRBV7-2
DNA: TGCAGTGCTAGTTACAATGAGCAGTTCTTC; CDR3: CSASYNEQFF; size: many; D: .; J: TRBJ2-1; V: TRBV20-1
DNA: TGTGCCGGCAGCTTGTCTCCGGGCACTGAAGCTTTCTTT; CDR3: CAGSLSPGTEAFF; size: .; D: .; J: TRBJ1-1; V: TRBV5-6
DNA: TGCAGCGGTCGGAGAACTACAGGGGTCGGTGAAAAACTGTTTTTT; CDR3: CSGRRTTGVGEKLFF; size: .; D: TRBD1; J: TRBJ1-4; V: TRBV29-1
DNA: TGTGCCTGGGGGCCGGGACAGGGGATCGAGCAGTACTTC; CDR3: CAWGPGQGIEQYF; size: few; D: TRBD1; J: TRBJ2-7; V: TRBV30
DNA: TGTGCCAGCAGCTTATATCAATTAGTAGGCTACGAGCAGTACTTC; CDR3: CASSLYQLVGYEQYF; size: few; D: .; J: TRBJ2-7; V: TRBV7-2
DNA: TGTGCCAGCAGTTTATTCCGGGAGGCGGGCACAGATACGCAGTATTTT; CDR3: CASSLFREAGTDTQYF; size: few; D: TRBD2; J: TRBJ2-3; V: TRBV27
DNA: TGTGCCAGCAGCCCTTGGGCAGCAGCTAACTATGGCTACACCTTC; CDR3: CASSPWAAANYGYTF; size: few; D: .; J: TRBJ1-2; V: TRBV28
DNA: TGTGCCAGCAGCTTAAGTCCCAGGGGGGCTGGAAACACCATATATTTT; CDR3: CASSLSPRGAGNTIYF; size: few; D: TRBD1; J: TRBJ1-3; V: TRBV7-2
DNA: TGCAGCTCAGGGTCGGAGTTAACCGAGTATGGCTACACCTTC; CDR3: CSSGSELTEYGYTF; size: .; D: .; J: TRBJ1-2; V: TRBV29-1
DNA: TGTGCCAGCAGCCCGGGACTAGCGGTGTATTACGAGCAGTACTTC; CDR3: CASSPGLAVYYEQYF; size: few; D: TRBD2; J: TRBJ2-7; V: TRBV7-2
DNA: TGCAGTGCTAGGCGTTGGCGGAGAAGCTCCTACGAGCAGTACTTC; CDR3: CSARRWRRSSYEQYF; size: .; D: .; J: TRBJ2-7; V: TRBV20-1
DNA: TGTGCCAGCAGTCCCTTAGCGGGAGGATCCACCGGGGAGCTGTTTTTT; CDR3: CASSPLAGGSTGELFF; size: few; D: TRBD2; J: TRBJ2-2; V: TRBV2
DNA: TGCGCCAGCAGCCAAGAATTGCGGGGGGTTCAAGAGACCCAGTACTTC; CDR3: CASSQELRGVQETQYF; size: few; D: TRBD2; J: TRBJ2-5; V: TRBV4-1
DNA: TGCAGCGTTCCGCAGGACAGGGACTATGGCTACACCTTC; CDR3: CSVPQDRDYGYTF; size: few; D: TRBD1; J: TRBJ1-2; V: TRBV29-1
DNA: TGCGCCAGCAGCCACTTATATGGACCTGCAACTAATGAAAAACTGTTTTTT; CDR3: CASSHLYGPATNEKLFF; size: .; D: .; J: TRBJ1-4; V: TRBV4-1
DNA: TGTGCCAGCAGTCCCCCCGGGACGCTATCGCACCGGGAGCAGTTCTTC; CDR3: CASSPPGTLSHREQFF; size: few; D: .; J: TRBJ2-1; V: TRBV12-3/TRBV12-4
DNA: TGCAGTGCTAGAGATCTGACAGGAGGGGGAAGCATTCAGTACTTC; CDR3: CSARDLTGGGSIQYF; size: once; D: .; J: TRBJ2-4; V: TRBV20-1
DNA: TGTGCCAGCAGTGTTAGCGGGAGATTCTACAATGAGCAGTTCTTC; CDR3: CASSVSGRFYNEQFF; size: .; D: TRBD2; J: TRBJ2-1; V: TRBV9
DNA: TGCAGCGTTGGATCGACTAGCGGGGGGACGGCCTCCTACAATGAGCAGTTCTTC; CDR3: CSVGSTSGGTASYNEQFF; size: .; D: TRBD2; J: TRBJ2-1; V: TRBV29-1
DNA: TGCAGTGCACGGTTCCGCCATCTAGGAGGGCGCACAGATACGCAGTATTTT; CDR3: CSARFRHLGGRTDTQYF; size: few; D: .; J: TRBJ2-3; V: TRBV20-1
DNA: TGTGCCAGCAGCGCTCCCTATTCCCAAGAGACCCAGTACTTC; CDR3: CASSAPYSQETQYF; size: .; D: .; J: TRBJ2-5; V: TRBV7-9
DNA: TGTGCCAGCAGCGTATTGAATTACGAGCAGTACTTC; CDR3: CASSVLNYEQYF; size: .; D: .; J: TRBJ2-7; V: TRBV11-2
DNA: TGTGCTAGTGGGCTCGGGGCGCGTTTTGGCTACACCTTC; CDR3: CASGLGARFGYTF; size: .; D: .; J: TRBJ1-2; V: TRBV12-5
DNA: TGCGCCAGCAGCCAAATCTCCGGAAACACCATATATTTT; CDR3: CASSQISGNTIYF; size: .; D: .; J: TRBJ1-3; V: TRBV4-1
DNA: TGTGCCAGCAGTTACGCGGACAGGGGCGGGGGCAATCAGCCCCAGCATTTT; CDR3: CASSYADRGGGNQPQHF; size: .; D: TRBD1; J: TRBJ1-5; V: TRBV6-2/TRBV6-3
DNA: TGTGCCAGCAGTGACAGGGTCAATCAGCCCCAGCATTTT; CDR3: CASSDRVNQPQHF; size: once; D: TRBD1; J: TRBJ1-5; V: TRBV27
DNA: TGTGCCAGCAGCTCAGGGTATGGGAGTCAGCCCCAGCATTTT; CDR3: CASSSGYGSQPQHF; size: .; D: .; J: TRBJ1-5; V: TRBV7-6